This TCR beta chain was recovered during a study of blood T cell repertoires in COVID-19. Turning to the study itself: Acute and convalescent COVID-19 specimens originated in the United States, Italy and Spain.

In the authors' methods: Estimated nucleated cell counts came from reference gene primer amplification. Sequencing used immunoSEQ multiplex PCR; TCRdb keeps in-frame clones, though not all of them. D and trimming were read from the DNA, whereas the V and J calls and clone size are those reported in that table. The sample consists of approximately 280,000 clones, around 89% of them appearing once. V was trimmed by 4 bases and J by 4 bases, leaving 11 bases between them. The CDR3 totals 13 residues. Germline V lookup: CDR1 SGHNT, CDR2 YYREEE (reference sequence). The sequenced material came from peripheral blood. The rearrangement joins TRBV5-4 to TRBJ1-1; no reliable D call. The sequence was collected from a man aged 40-49 years with acute or convalescent COVID-19. DNA for the CDR3: TGTGCCAGCAGCAGTATACAGAGCACTGAAGCTTTCTTT. Its protein product is CASSSIQSTEAFF.